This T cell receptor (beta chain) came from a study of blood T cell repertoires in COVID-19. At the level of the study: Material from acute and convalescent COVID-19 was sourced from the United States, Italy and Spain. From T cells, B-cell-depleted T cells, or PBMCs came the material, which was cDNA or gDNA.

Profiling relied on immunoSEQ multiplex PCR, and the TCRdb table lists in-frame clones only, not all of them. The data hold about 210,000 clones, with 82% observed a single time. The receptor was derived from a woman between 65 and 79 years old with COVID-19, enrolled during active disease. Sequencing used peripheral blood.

The CDR3 DNA reads TGTGCCAGCAGCCCGGGACAGGGGAGGGAGCAGTACTTC. Amino acid sequence: CASSPGQGREQYF. This chain uses TRBV7-2 with TRBJ2-7; 10 positions agree with TRBD1. The CDR3 contains 13 residues. Losses at the gene ends were 5 bases for V and 7 bases for J; bases not matched to a gene: 5. Germline CDR1 and CDR2: SGHTA and FQGNSA.